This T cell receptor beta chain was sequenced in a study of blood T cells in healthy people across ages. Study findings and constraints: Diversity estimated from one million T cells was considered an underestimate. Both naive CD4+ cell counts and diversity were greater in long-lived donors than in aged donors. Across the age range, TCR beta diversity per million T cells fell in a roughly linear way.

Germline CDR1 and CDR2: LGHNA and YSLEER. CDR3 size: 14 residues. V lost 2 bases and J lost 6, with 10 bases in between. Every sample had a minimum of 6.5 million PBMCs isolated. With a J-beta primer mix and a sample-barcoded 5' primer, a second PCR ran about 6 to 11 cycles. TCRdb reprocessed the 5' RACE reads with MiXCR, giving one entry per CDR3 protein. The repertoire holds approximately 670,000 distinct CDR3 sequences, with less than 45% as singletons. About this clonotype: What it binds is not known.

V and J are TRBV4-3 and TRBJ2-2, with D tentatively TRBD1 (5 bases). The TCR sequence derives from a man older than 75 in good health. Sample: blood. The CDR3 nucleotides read TGCGCCAGCAGCCAACTCAGGGCATCCGGGGAGCTGTTTTTT. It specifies CASSQLRASGELFF.